Each of the 27 T cell receptor gamma chains below was sequenced from the same sample in a study of Vδ1+ human thymocytes. Study outcomes and limitations: Thymic TRG and TRD repertoires appeared highly polyclonal.

Extracted RNA was reverse transcribed into cDNA. Pooled V-gene forward primers with one constant-region reverse primer generated the CDR3 amplicons by multiplex PCR. TCRdb ran CATT on the multiplex PCR reads. Of 10,000 or so gamma-chain clones listed, more than 35% were seen once; the top ten hold roughly 2%. Their cognate antigens are unknown. Sequencing used Vdelta1+ gamma-delta thymocytes from the thymus. The subset is: FACS-sorted CD3+ TCRalphabeta- TCRVdelta1+ TCRVdelta2- thymocytes. These receptors were taken from a boy less than two years old who had congenital heart surgery.

Regarding this clone: An end of the junction differs from the germline gene, which may be a read error. This sequence joins TRGV3 and TRGJ1 or TRGJ2. Here the J gene was assigned by germline matching of the DNA, as TCRdb has none. The germline CDR1 and CDR2 sequences are VTNTFY and YDVSTARD (reference sequence). The CDR3 runs to 14 residues. The CDR3 DNA is TGTGCCACCTGGGACAGGCGAGTTGGGTATAGGAAACTCTTT. Encoded protein: CATWDRRVGYRKLF.

This clone has a handful of counts. The chain combines TRGV9 with TRGJ1 or TRGJ2. Germline CDR1 and CDR2: GITISATS and ISYDGTV (reference sequence). This CDR3 is 14 amino acids long. With V trimmed by 1 base and J by 4 bases, 7 bases remained unmatched. The CDR3 nucleotides are TGTGCCTTGTGGGAGGTCTGGAGATATTATAAGAAACTCTTT. Residues: CALWEVWRYYKKLF.

V usage is TRGV3 and J usage is TRGJ1 or TRGJ2. The J gene, not given by TCRdb, was assigned here from a germline match of the nucleotide sequence. The germline V gene has CDR1 VTNTFY and CDR2 YDVSTARD (reference sequence). With V trimmed by 0 bases and J by 11 bases, 10 bases remained unmatched. The CDR3 extends over 13 amino acids. The CDR3 DNA is TGTGCCACCTGGGACAGGCGAGGGGCGGAGAAACTCTTT. This translates into CATWDRRGAEKLF.

The chain joins TRGV5 to TRGJ1 or TRGJ2. TCRdb gives no J gene; it was assigned here by matching the DNA to germline. Germline loops: CDR1 VINAFY, CDR2 YDVSNSKD. This CDR3 is built from 12 residues. The J segment lost 10 bases and the V segment lost 0 bases, leaving 6 bases of the junction unmatched. The CDR3 coding sequence is TGTGCCACCTGGGACAGGCCGGGGAAGAAACTCTTT. This translates into CATWDRPGKKLF.

This clone was counted a few times. V is TRGV9 and J is TRGJ1 or TRGJ2. V lost 1 base, J lost 9 bases, and 6 bases stayed unmatched. CDR3 length: 12 residues. Germline V lookup: CDR1 GITISATS, CDR2 ISYDGTV (reference sequence). The CDR3 sequence is CALWEVYFKKLF. The DNA of the CDR3 is TGTGCCTTGTGGGAGGTATACTTTAAGAAACTCTTT.

V is TRGV4 and J is TRGJ1 or TRGJ2. The CDR3 extends over 13 amino acids. Germline lookup yields CDR1 EGSTGY and CDR2 YDSYTSSV. The trim removed 1 base at V and 12 bases at J, leaving 12 bases unmatched. The CDR3 sequence: CATWDGPVRTKLF. CDR3 coding DNA: TGTGCCACCTGGGATGGCCCCGTTCGCACGAAACTCTTT.

This clone was counted a few times. J is TRGJ1 or TRGJ2 and V is TRGV8. V lost 2 bases to trimming and J lost 11 bases; unmatched junction nucleotides: 6. Looked up from germline, CDR1 is VENAVY and CDR2 is YDSYNSRV. The length of the CDR3 is 11 residues. CDR3 nucleotides: TGTGCCACCTGGGATACAGACGAGAAACTCTTT. Translated, it gives CATWDTDEKLF.

This clone appeared a few times. The rearrangement links TRGV9 to TRGJ1 or TRGJ2. CDR1 is GITISATS and CDR2 is ISYDGTV in the germline V gene (reference sequence). The CDR3 has 12 residues. V trimming: 3 bases; J trimming: 8 bases; junction bases outside the gene matches: 7. The CDR3 protein is CALWESLNKKLF. Here the CDR3 DNA reads TGTGCCTTGTGGGAGAGTCTAAATAAGAAACTCTTT.

This clone has more than one count but fewer than ten. The chain is built from TRGV3 and TRGJ1 or TRGJ2. Germline V lookup: CDR1 VTNTFY, CDR2 YDVSTARD (reference sequence). Germline trimming cut 0 bases from V and 7 bases from J; bases unmatched to any gene: 9. The CDR3 has 14 amino acids. CDR3 sequence: CATWDRGGGYKKLF. The CDR3, as DNA: TGTGCCACCTGGGACAGGGGAGGCGGATATAAGAAACTCTTT.

This clone was observed a handful of times. The same CDR3 can be traced to other DNA sequences in this sample. V is TRGV4 and J is TRGJ1 or TRGJ2. The J gene was not available in TCRdb and was assigned here by matching the DNA to germline segments. V was pared by 1 base and J by 3 bases, with 3 bases of the junction left unmatched. Per the germline V gene, CDR1 is EGSTGY and CDR2 is YDSYTSSV. This CDR3 is built from 13 residues. CDR3 loop: CATWDGPYYKKLF. CDR3 bases: TGTGCCACCTGGGATGGCCCTTATTATAAGAAACTCTTT.

Only a few counts were recorded for this clone. The sample carries other DNA sequences with the same CDR3. This rearrangement joins TRGV5 to TRGJ1 or TRGJ2. CDR3 length: 12 amino acids. V lost 0 bases and J lost 7; bases outside the gene matches: 3. Germline loops: CDR1 VINAFY, CDR2 YDVSNSKD. The CDR3 sequence is CATWDRHYKKLF. DNA of the CDR3: TGTGCCACCTGGGACAGGCACTATAAGAAACTCTTT.

The rearrangement joins TRGV4 to TRGJ1 or TRGJ2. Because TCRdb records no J gene, it was assigned here through a match of the DNA to germline. This CDR3 region has 11 residues. The V segment lost 4 bases and the J segment 12 bases; nucleotides outside the gene matches: 9. The V gene's germline CDR1 is EGSTGY and CDR2 YDSYTSSV. CDR3 sequence (DNA): TGTGCCACCTGGGAGGACGTTCTGAAACTCTTT. Encoded protein: CATWEDVLKLF.

The genes are TRGV4 and TRGJ1 or TRGJ2. The J gene is not listed in TCRdb, so it was assigned here from a DNA match to germline. The CDR3 sequence is 13 residues long. Germline CDR1 and CDR2: EGSTGY and YDSYTSSV. V was clipped by 6 bases and J by 3 bases; unmatched bases: 8. The CDR3 DNA sequence: TGTGCCACCTGGTGTCCCCCTTATTATAAGAAACTCTTT. Its protein is CATWCPPYYKKLF.

The rearrangement uses TRGV5 and TRGJ1 or TRGJ2. The J gene was missing in TCRdb and was found by matching the end of the DNA to germline. CDR3 length: 13 residues. Germline V gene lookup returns CDR1 VINAFY and CDR2 YDVSNSKD. Germline trimming cut 5 bases from V and 8 bases from J; bases unmatched to any gene: 12. DNA for the CDR3: TGTGCCACCTGGGCCCCCTTTATGGATAAGAAACTCTTT. Translation gives CATWAPFMDKKLF.

This clone was seen more than once but under ten times. J is TRGJ1 or TRGJ2 and V is TRGV9. CDR3 length: 13 residues. Germline loops: CDR1 GITISATS, CDR2 ISYDGTV (reference sequence). V was pared by 3 bases and J by 9 bases, with 11 bases of the junction left unmatched. The CDR3 spells CALWEPNPFKKLF. CDR3 DNA sequence: TGTGCCTTGTGGGAGCCGAATCCCTTTAAGAAACTCTTT.

To note about this clone: The same CDR3 can be traced to other DNA sequences in this sample. J is TRGJ1 or TRGJ2 and V is TRGV9. Losses at the gene ends were 1 base for V and 12 bases for J; bases not matched to a gene: 3. Germline V CDR1 and CDR2: GITISATS, ISYDGTV (reference sequence). The length of the CDR3 is 10 residues. CDR3 sequence reads: CALWEVRKLF. DNA for the CDR3: TGTGCCTTGTGGGAGGTAAGGAAACTCTTT.

The J gene is TRGJ1 or TRGJ2, the V gene TRGV9. Trimming took 0 bases from V and 2 from J; bases not matched to a gene: 7. This CDR3 is 15 amino acids long. Germline V gene lookup returns CDR1 GITISATS and CDR2 ISYDGTV (reference sequence). CDR3 DNA: TGTGCCTTGTGGGAGGTGCCCCGTCATTATTATAAGAAACTCTTT. Translation: CALWEVPRHYYKKLF.

This sequence joins TRGV3 and TRGJ1 or TRGJ2. Matching the DNA to germline supplied the J gene, which TCRdb does not give. The CDR3 covers 15 residues. The V gene end was trimmed by 0 bases and the J gene end by 6 bases; junction bases not matched to a gene: 11. The germline V gene has CDR1 VTNTFY and CDR2 YDVSTARD (reference sequence). DNA for the CDR3: TGTGCCACCTGGGACAGGCTGAGAGTTGGTTATAAGAAACTCTTT. Protein: CATWDRLRVGYKKLF.

This rearrangement joins TRGV9 to TRGJ1 or TRGJ2. The CDR3 totals 13 residues. The V gene's germline CDR1 is GITISATS and CDR2 ISYDGTV (reference sequence). Unmatched junction bases numbered 7, after V lost 4 bases and J lost 4 bases. The CDR3 loop is CALWDRDYYKKLF. For the CDR3, the DNA is TGTGCCTTGTGGGATAGGGACTATTATAAGAAACTCTTT.

The chain uses TRGV4 and TRGJ1 or TRGJ2. The J gene, left out of TCRdb, was set here by checking the DNA against germline. The CDR3 extends over 10 amino acids. V dropped 12 bases and J dropped 6; count of bases not matched to a gene: 8. CDR1 EGSTGY and CDR2 YDSYTSSV come from the germline V gene. The CDR3 is CAPVGYKKLF. CDR3 in DNA: TGTGCCCCGGTGGGTTATAAGAAACTCTTT.

The rearrangement joins TRGV5 to TRGJ1 or TRGJ2. The germline V gene has CDR1 VINAFY and CDR2 YDVSNSKD. This CDR3 region has 13 residues. The trim removed 5 bases at V and 0 bases at J, leaving 4 bases unmatched. The CDR3 region is CATWVLNYYKKLF. The CDR3 DNA reads as TGTGCCACCTGGGTGTTGAATTATTATAAGAAACTCTTT.

This clone appeared a few times. The chain links TRGV4 to TRGJ1 or TRGJ2. This CDR3 has 11 amino acids. V gave up 3 bases and J gave up 7 bases; unmatched junction bases: 3. Germline CDR1 EGSTGY, CDR2 YDSYTSSV. Written as DNA, the CDR3 is TGTGCCACCTGGGATAAGTATAAGAAACTCTTT. It yields the protein CATWDKYKKLF.

The V call is TRGV9, the J call TRGJ1 or TRGJ2. The CDR3 spans 11 residues. Per germline, CDR1 GITISATS and CDR2 ISYDGTV (reference sequence). Trimming took 11 bases from V and 11 from J; bases not matched to a gene: 15. For the CDR3, the DNA is TGTGCCTGGGGGGAGGTGTTAGAGAAACTCTTT. Translated: CAWGEVLEKLF.

Worth noting for this clone: This specimen includes other DNA sequences encoding the same CDR3. The chain joins TRGV4 to TRGJ1 or TRGJ2. Matching the DNA to germline supplied the J gene, which TCRdb does not give. This CDR3 comprises 12 residues. V lost 5 bases to trimming and J lost 4 bases; unmatched junction nucleotides: 5. Germline lookup yields CDR1 EGSTGY and CDR2 YDSYTSSV. The CDR3 region has the DNA TGTGCCACCTGGGGAGTGTATTATAAGAAACTCTTT. This gives the protein CATWGVYYKKLF.

J is TRGJP2 and V is TRGV4. The J gene, not given by TCRdb, was assigned here from a germline match of the nucleotide sequence. Germline V gives CDR1 EGSTGY, CDR2 YDSYTSSV. Trimming took 0 bases from V and 3 from J; bases not matched to a gene: 7. CDR3 length: 16 amino acids. The CDR3 DNA follows: TGTGCCACCTGGGATGGGCGGGGAGGTAGTGATTGGATCAAGACGTTT. This translates into CATWDGRGGSDWIKTF.

This rearrangement joins TRGV3 to TRGJP. TCRdb gives no J gene; it was assigned here by matching the DNA to germline. The V gene's germline CDR1 is VTNTFY and CDR2 YDVSTARD (reference sequence). This CDR3 contains 16 residues. With 2 bases clipped from V and 4 bases from J, the junction kept 2 bases outside the gene matches. The CDR3 is CATWDTQELGKKIKVF. In nucleotides, the CDR3 is TGTGCCACCTGGGACACTCAAGAGTTGGGCAAAAAAATCAAGGTATTT.

The chain carries TRGV4 and TRGJ1 or TRGJ2. The J gene, left out of TCRdb, was set here by checking the DNA against germline. CDR1 EGSTGY and CDR2 YDSYTSSV come from the germline V gene. This CDR3 is built from 14 residues. V lost 2 bases, J lost 5 bases, and 9 bases stayed unmatched. DNA for the CDR3: TGTGCCACCTGGGATGTCAACTTAGATTATAAGAAACTCTTT. Amino acids: CATWDVNLDYKKLF.